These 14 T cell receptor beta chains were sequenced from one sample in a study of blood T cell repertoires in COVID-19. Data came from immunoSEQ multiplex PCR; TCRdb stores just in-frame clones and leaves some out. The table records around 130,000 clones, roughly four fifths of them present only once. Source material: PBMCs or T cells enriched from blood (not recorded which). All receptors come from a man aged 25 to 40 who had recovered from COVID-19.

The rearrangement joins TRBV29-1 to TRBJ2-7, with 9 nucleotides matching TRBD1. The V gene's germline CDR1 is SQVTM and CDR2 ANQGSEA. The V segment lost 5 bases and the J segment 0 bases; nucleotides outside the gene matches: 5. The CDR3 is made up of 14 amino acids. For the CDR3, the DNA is TGCAGCGTTACCGGGACAGGGATCTCCTACGAGCAGTACTTC. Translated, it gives CSVTGTGISYEQYF.

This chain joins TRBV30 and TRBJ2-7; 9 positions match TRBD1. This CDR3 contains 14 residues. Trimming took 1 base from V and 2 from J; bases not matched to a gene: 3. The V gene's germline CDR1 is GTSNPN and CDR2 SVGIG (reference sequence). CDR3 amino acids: CAWSGDRETYEQYF. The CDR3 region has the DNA TGTGCCTGGAGTGGGGACAGGGAAACCTACGAGCAGTACTTC. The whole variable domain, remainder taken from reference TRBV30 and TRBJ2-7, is SQTIHQWPATLVQPVGSPLSLECTVEGTSNPNLYWYRQAAGRGLQLLFYSVGIGQISSEVPQNLSASRPQDRQFILSSKKLLLSDSGFYLCAWSGDRETYEQYFGPGTRLTVT.

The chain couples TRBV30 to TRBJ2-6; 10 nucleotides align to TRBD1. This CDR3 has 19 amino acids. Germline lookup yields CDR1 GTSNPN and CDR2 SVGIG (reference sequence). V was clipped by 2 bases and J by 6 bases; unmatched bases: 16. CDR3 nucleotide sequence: TGTGCCTGGAGTCTCCCAACGGGACAGGGGCGGTGGTTGGCCAACGTCCTGACTTTC. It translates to CAWSLPTGQGRWLANVLTF.

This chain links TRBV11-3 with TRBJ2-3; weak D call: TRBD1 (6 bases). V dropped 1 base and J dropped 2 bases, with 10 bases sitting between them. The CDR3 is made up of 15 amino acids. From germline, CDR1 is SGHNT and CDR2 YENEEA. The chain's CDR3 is CASSLGAGATDTQYF. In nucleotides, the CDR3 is TGTGCCAGCAGCTTAGGGGCAGGGGCCACAGATACGCAGTATTTT. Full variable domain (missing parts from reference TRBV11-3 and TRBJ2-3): EAGVVQSPRYKIIEKKQPVAFWCNPISGHNTLYWYLQNLGQGPELLIRYENEEAVDDSQLPKDRFSAERLKGVDSTLKIQPAELGDSAVYLCASSLGAGATDTQYFGPGTRLTVL.

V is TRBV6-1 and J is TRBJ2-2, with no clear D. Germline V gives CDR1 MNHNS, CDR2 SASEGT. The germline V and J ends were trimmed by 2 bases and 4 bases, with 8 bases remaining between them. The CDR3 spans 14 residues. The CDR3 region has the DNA TGTGCCAGCAGTGAACCGTTCAGCACCGGGGAGCTGTTTTTT. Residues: CASSEPFSTGELFF.

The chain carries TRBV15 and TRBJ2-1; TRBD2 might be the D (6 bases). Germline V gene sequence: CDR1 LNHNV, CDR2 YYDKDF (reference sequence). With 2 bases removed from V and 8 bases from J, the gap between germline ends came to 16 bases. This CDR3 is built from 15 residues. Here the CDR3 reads CATSRPGPRRDEQFF. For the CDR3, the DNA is TGTGCCACCAGCAGACCCGGGCCTCGGAGGGATGAGCAGTTCTTC.

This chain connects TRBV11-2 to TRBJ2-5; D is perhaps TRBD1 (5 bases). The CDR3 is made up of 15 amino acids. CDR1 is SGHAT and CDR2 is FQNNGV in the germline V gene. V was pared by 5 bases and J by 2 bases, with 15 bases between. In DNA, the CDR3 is TGTGCCAGCAGCACCCAGGGAAGGGATCAAGAGACCCAGTACTTC. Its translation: CASSTQGRDQETQYF.

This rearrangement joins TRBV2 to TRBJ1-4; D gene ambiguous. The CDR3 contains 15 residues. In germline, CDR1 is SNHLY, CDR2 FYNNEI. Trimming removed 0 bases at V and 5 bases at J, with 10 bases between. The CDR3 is CASSEAHGRNEKLFF. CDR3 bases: TGTGCCAGCAGTGAAGCGCATGGGAGAAATGAAAAACTGTTTTTT.

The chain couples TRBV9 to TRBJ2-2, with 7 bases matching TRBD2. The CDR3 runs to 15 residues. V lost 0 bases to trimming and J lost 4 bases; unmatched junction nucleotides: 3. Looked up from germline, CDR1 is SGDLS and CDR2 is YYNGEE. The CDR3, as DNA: TGTGCCAGCAGCGTAGTCGGCGGGAGCACCGGGGAGCTGTTTTTT. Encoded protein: CASSVVGGSTGELFF. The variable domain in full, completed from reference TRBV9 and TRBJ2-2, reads DSGVTQTPKHLITATGQRVTLRCSPRSGDLSVYWYQQSLDQGLQFLIQYYNGEERAKGNILERFSAQQFPDLHSELNLSSLELGDSALYFCASSVVGGSTGELFFGEGSRLTVL.

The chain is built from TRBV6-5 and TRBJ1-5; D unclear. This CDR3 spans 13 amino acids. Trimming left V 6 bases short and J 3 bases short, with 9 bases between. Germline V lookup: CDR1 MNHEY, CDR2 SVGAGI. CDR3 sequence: CASRIQNNQPQHF. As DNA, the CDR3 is TGTGCCAGCAGAATTCAGAACAATCAGCCCCAGCATTTT.

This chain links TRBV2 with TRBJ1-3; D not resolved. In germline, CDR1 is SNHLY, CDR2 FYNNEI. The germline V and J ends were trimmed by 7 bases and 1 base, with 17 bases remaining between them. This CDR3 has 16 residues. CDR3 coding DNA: TGTGCCAGCAACCTCCGGGGTAGGACTTCTGGAAACACCATATATTTT. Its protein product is CASNLRGRTSGNTIYF.

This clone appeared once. CDR3 sequence (DNA): TGTGCCAGCAGCACACAGGTGGCGGGACCAGGGACCTACGAGCAGTACTTC. Encoded protein: CASSTQVAGPGTYEQYF. The chain couples TRBV5-6 to TRBJ2-7, with D possibly TRBD2 on 6 matching bases. CDR3 length: 17 residues. V shed 4 bases and J shed 2 bases, with 22 bases lying between them. CDR1 and CDR2 from the germline V gene are SGHDT and YYEEEE.

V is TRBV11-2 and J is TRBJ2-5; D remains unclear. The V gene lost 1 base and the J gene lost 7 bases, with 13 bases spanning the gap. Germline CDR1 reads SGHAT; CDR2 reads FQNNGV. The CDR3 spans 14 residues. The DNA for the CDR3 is TGTGCCAGCAGCTTAGTGGGTGGTCCGGGGACCCAGTACTTC. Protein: CASSLVGGPGTQYF. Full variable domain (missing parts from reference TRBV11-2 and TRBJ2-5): EAGVAQSPRYKIIEKRQSVAFWCNPISGHATLYWYQQILGQGPKLLIQFQNNGVVDDSQLPKDRFSAERLKGVDSTLKIQPAKLEDSAVYLCASSLVGGPGTQYFGPGTRLLVL.

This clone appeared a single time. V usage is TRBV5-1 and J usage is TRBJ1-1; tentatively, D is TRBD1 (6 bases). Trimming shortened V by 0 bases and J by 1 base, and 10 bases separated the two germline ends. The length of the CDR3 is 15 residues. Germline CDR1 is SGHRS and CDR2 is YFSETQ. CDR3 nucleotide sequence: TGCGCCAGCAGCTTGGCGGTGGGGGCGAACACTGAAGCTTTCTTT. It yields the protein CASSLAVGANTEAFF.